The clone carrying this TCR beta chain was recorded many times. Its antigen is not known. TCRdb analysed the 5' RACE reads with MiXCR anew, one entry per CDR3 protein. The repertoire has roughly 52,000 distinct CDR3 sequences, 5.8% of them found once; the top ten carry approximately 1.5%. This record comes from a study of neurological immune-mediated disorders. Germline lookup yields CDR1 SGHRS and CDR2 YFSETQ. The CDR3 contains 14 residues. V lost 3 bases, J lost 5 bases, and 15 bases lay in between. Study-level points and caveats: Expanded clones shared no CDR3 amino acid sequences across subjects, suggesting private repertoires in all groups.

The chain carries TRBV5-1 and TRBJ2-7; D tentatively fits TRBD1 or TRBD2 (7 bases each). The TCR was taken from a woman under 30 with multiple sclerosis. Sequencing was performed on CD4+ T cells from blood. This CDR3 reads CASSYQGGGDEQYF. The DNA for the CDR3 is TGCGCCAGCAGCTACCAGGGGGGGGGCGACGAGCAGTACTTC.